In this sample, the clone carrying this TCR beta chain turned up a few times. No antigen is known for it. This entry belongs to a study of identical twins. Study-level findings and limits: A cross-sectional statistical analysis, not follow-up of the same donors, supported the conclusions. A lower insertion count was a feature of abundant cord blood beta clonotypes, with no such feature in memory repertoires.

One entry per CDR3 protein, called by TCRdb with MiXCR from the 5' RACE reads. Of 500,000 to 550,000 distinct CDR3 sequences detected, approximately 20% appear once; the ten largest clones hold approximately 0.52%. Trimming shortened V by 7 bases and J by 4 bases, and 13 bases separated the two germline ends. Germline CDR1 LGHDT, CDR2 YNNKEL (reference sequence). This CDR3 has 13 amino acids. These data also featured in a second study, about yellow fever vaccine responses in identical twins.

This rearrangement joins TRBV3-1 to TRBJ1-1; D gene ambiguous. This TCR was recovered from a young woman in good health. Sequencing was done on a sample of CD4+ T cells sorted from blood. CDR3 in amino acids: CASTLGLSTEAFF. As DNA, the CDR3 is TGTGCCAGCACCCTAGGACTTAGCACTGAAGCTTTCTTT.